These T cell receptor beta chains were read from a single sample in a study of cytomegalovirus exposure and HLA in healthy donors. Using immunoSEQ multiplex PCR, the repertoire was profiled, and TCRdb retains in-frame clones only, with some absent. The sample includes about 44,000 clones, roughly 93% of them seen just once. The source material was PBMCs. These TCRs come from a woman in her late teens or twenties in good health and CMV-seronegative. Each CDR3 is given with its conserved first and last residue. Fields, in order: D gene, V gene, J gene, clone size, CDR3 DNA, CDR3 protein. The D gene is left open where the match is weak. Some rows mark clone size as missing; the rest say once, few, many or name a class of expanded clone.

d_call: .; v_call: TRBV19; j_call: TRBJ1-5; clone_size: .; cdr3_nt: TGTGCCAGTAGTATGTGGACGGGGGGGGATCAGCCCCAGCATTTT; cdr3_aa: CASSMWTGGDQPQHF
d_call: TRBD1; v_call: TRBV27; j_call: TRBJ2-7; clone_size: .; cdr3_nt: TGTGCCAGCAGGCGGGACAGGGGGGACTACGAGCAGTACTTC; cdr3_aa: CASRRDRGDYEQYF
d_call: TRBD2; v_call: TRBV13; j_call: TRBJ2-7; clone_size: .; cdr3_nt: TGTGCCAGCAGCGGGGGACTAGCGGGAGGGGGGACCTACGAGCAGTACTTC; cdr3_aa: CASSGGLAGGGTYEQYF
d_call: .; v_call: TRBV4-1; j_call: TRBJ1-2; clone_size: .; cdr3_nt: TGCGCCAGCAGCCAAGTAGTCGGGTTGAGGGGCTACACCTTC; cdr3_aa: CASSQVVGLRGYTF
d_call: TRBD1; v_call: TRBV2; j_call: TRBJ1-1; clone_size: .; cdr3_nt: TGTGCCAGCAGCCAACAGGGGGACGGGGAAGCTTTCTTT; cdr3_aa: CASSQQGDGEAFF
d_call: TRBD1; v_call: TRBV7-8; j_call: TRBJ2-1; clone_size: once; cdr3_nt: TGTGCCAGCAGCCCCGGGACAGGGCAGTTCTTC; cdr3_aa: CASSPGTGQFF
d_call: .; v_call: TRBV4-2; j_call: TRBJ1-5; clone_size: few; cdr3_nt: TGTGCCAGCGCAGGATATAGCAATCAGCCCCAGCATTTT; cdr3_aa: CASAGYSNQPQHF
d_call: TRBD1; v_call: TRBV5-1; j_call: TRBJ2-6; clone_size: .; cdr3_nt: TGCGCCAGCAGCTTGGTAGGACAGGGGGTCTCTGGGGCCAACGTCCTGACTTTC; cdr3_aa: CASSLVGQGVSGANVLTF
d_call: TRBD2; v_call: TRBV10-3; j_call: TRBJ2-1; clone_size: .; cdr3_nt: TGTGCCATCAGTGTCAAGCGGGAGACAGGAGAGCAGTTCTTC; cdr3_aa: CAISVKRETGEQFF
d_call: .; v_call: TRBV5-1; j_call: TRBJ2-6; clone_size: .; cdr3_nt: TGCGCCAGCAGCCCGGGAGCGAGTTACTCTGGGGCCAACGTCCTGACTTTC; cdr3_aa: CASSPGASYSGANVLTF
d_call: TRBD2; v_call: TRBV2; j_call: TRBJ2-3; clone_size: .; cdr3_nt: TGTGCCACAAGGGGACTAGTAAGCACAGATACGCAGTATTTT; cdr3_aa: CATRGLVSTDTQYF
d_call: TRBD2; v_call: TRBV7-2; j_call: TRBJ2-3; clone_size: .; cdr3_nt: TGTGCCAGCAGCTCCGGGACTAGCGGGAGCACAGATACGCAGTATTTT; cdr3_aa: CASSSGTSGSTDTQYF
d_call: .; v_call: TRBV6-5; j_call: TRBJ1-5; clone_size: .; cdr3_nt: TGTGCCAGCAGTACCGGACAGCCCAATCAGCCCCAGCATTTT; cdr3_aa: CASSTGQPNQPQHF
d_call: TRBD1; v_call: TRBV2; j_call: TRBJ1-6; clone_size: .; cdr3_nt: TGTGCCAGCAGTGCCGGACAGGGCTTCTCACCCCTCCACTTT; cdr3_aa: CASSAGQGFSPLHF
d_call: .; v_call: TRBV7-2; j_call: TRBJ1-3; clone_size: .; cdr3_nt: TGTGCCAGCAAAGGGGGGGCAGCTGGAAACACCATATATTTT; cdr3_aa: CASKGGAAGNTIYF
d_call: TRBD2; v_call: TRBV5-1; j_call: TRBJ2-2; clone_size: .; cdr3_nt: TGCGCCAGCAGGTATAGCGGGAGACCCGGCCGTGACGGGGAGCTGTTTTTT; cdr3_aa: CASRYSGRPGRDGELFF
d_call: TRBD2; v_call: TRBV10-1; j_call: TRBJ2-3; clone_size: .; cdr3_nt: TGCGCCAGCAGTGAGTCGGCGGGGGGGAGCACAGATACGCAGTATTTT; cdr3_aa: CASSESAGGSTDTQYF
d_call: .; v_call: TRBV18; j_call: TRBJ2-4; clone_size: .; cdr3_nt: TGTGCCAGCTCACCCCAGGGTTTCGCCAAAAACATTCAGTACTTC; cdr3_aa: CASSPQGFAKNIQYF
d_call: TRBD1; v_call: TRBV28; j_call: TRBJ1-2; clone_size: .; cdr3_nt: TGTGCCAGCAGTTCGACAGGGGGCGGCTACACCTTC; cdr3_aa: CASSSTGGGYTF
d_call: TRBD2; v_call: TRBV30; j_call: TRBJ2-5; clone_size: .; cdr3_nt: TGTGCCTGGAGTGCAGAAGGACTAGCGGGATCAGAGACCCAGTACTTC; cdr3_aa: CAWSAEGLAGSETQYF
d_call: TRBD1; v_call: TRBV10-1; j_call: TRBJ2-3; clone_size: .; cdr3_nt: TGCGCCAGCAGTGACGGGACAGCCCATAGCACAGATACGCAGTATTTT; cdr3_aa: CASSDGTAHSTDTQYF
d_call: .; v_call: TRBV4-2; j_call: TRBJ2-1; clone_size: few; cdr3_nt: TGTGCCAGCAGCCCCCCTGGGGAGGCGAATGAGCAGTTCTTC; cdr3_aa: CASSPPGEANEQFF
d_call: TRBD2; v_call: TRBV7-6; j_call: TRBJ2-7; clone_size: few; cdr3_nt: TGTGCCAGCAGCTTACAGCGGGAGGTCACCTACGAGCAGTACTTC; cdr3_aa: CASSLQREVTYEQYF
d_call: TRBD2; v_call: TRBV23-1; j_call: TRBJ2-7; clone_size: .; cdr3_nt: TGCGCCAGCAGTCAATCAGGGCGGCTAGCGGGAGGGCCTCACGAGCAGTACTTC; cdr3_aa: CASSQSGRLAGGPHEQYF
d_call: TRBD2; v_call: TRBV9; j_call: TRBJ2-1; clone_size: .; cdr3_nt: TGTGCCAGCAGCACCAGGACTAGCGGATACAATGAGCAGTTCTTC; cdr3_aa: CASSTRTSGYNEQFF
d_call: TRBD1; v_call: TRBV19; j_call: TRBJ1-1; clone_size: .; cdr3_nt: TGTGCCAGTAGCCCTCGGACAGGGGGCAATGCTTTCTTT; cdr3_aa: CASSPRTGGNAFF
d_call: TRBD1; v_call: TRBV5-1; j_call: TRBJ1-5; clone_size: .; cdr3_nt: TGCGCCAGTCCCGGGACAGGGGGGAGCAATCAGCCCCAGCATTTT; cdr3_aa: CASPGTGGSNQPQHF
d_call: TRBD1; v_call: TRBV4-1; j_call: TRBJ2-7; clone_size: .; cdr3_nt: TGCGCCAGCAGCCCACGGACAGGGGAGGAGCAGTACTTC; cdr3_aa: CASSPRTGEEQYF
d_call: TRBD2; v_call: TRBV7-3; j_call: TRBJ2-1; clone_size: .; cdr3_nt: TGTGCCAGCAGCTTAAGTCCTAGCGGGCTTTACAATGAGCAGTTCTTC; cdr3_aa: CASSLSPSGLYNEQFF
d_call: TRBD1; v_call: TRBV5-6; j_call: TRBJ2-3; clone_size: .; cdr3_nt: TGTGCCAGCAGCCCCTCACAGGGGGCAGATACGCAGTATTTT; cdr3_aa: CASSPSQGADTQYF
d_call: .; v_call: TRBV29-1; j_call: TRBJ2-5; clone_size: .; cdr3_nt: TGCAGCGTTGAAGATCAGGTTGGGGAGACCCAGTACTTC; cdr3_aa: CSVEDQVGETQYF
d_call: TRBD1; v_call: TRBV5-1; j_call: TRBJ2-2; clone_size: .; cdr3_nt: TGCGCCAGCAGTCCAGGGGGCCTCGGGGAGCTGTTTTTT; cdr3_aa: CASSPGGLGELFF
d_call: .; v_call: TRBV11-3; j_call: TRBJ2-1; clone_size: .; cdr3_nt: TGTGCCAGCAGCCCCTTCTGGGACTCGACTATCGATGAGCAGTTCTTC; cdr3_aa: CASSPFWDSTIDEQFF
d_call: .; v_call: TRBV10-1; j_call: TRBJ2-5; clone_size: .; cdr3_nt: TGCGCCAGCAGTTCTAGCGAGAGCCAAGAGACCCAGTACTTC; cdr3_aa: CASSSSESQETQYF
d_call: TRBD2; v_call: TRBV29-1; j_call: TRBJ2-1; clone_size: .; cdr3_nt: TGCAGCGTCGGTAGACTAGCGGCCCAGGCGAATGAGCAGTTCTTC; cdr3_aa: CSVGRLAAQANEQFF
d_call: .; v_call: TRBV6-5; j_call: TRBJ2-4; clone_size: .; cdr3_nt: TGTGCCAGCAGTTACTCGATTCTAGCGAACATTCAGTACTTC; cdr3_aa: CASSYSILANIQYF
d_call: .; v_call: TRBV6-6; j_call: TRBJ1-2; clone_size: .; cdr3_nt: TGTGCCAGCAGTACAGGCGTCTATGGCTACACCTTC; cdr3_aa: CASSTGVYGYTF
d_call: TRBD2; v_call: TRBV27; j_call: TRBJ2-7; clone_size: .; cdr3_nt: TGTGCCAGCAGTTACTCGGGACTACAAACCTACGAGCAGTACTTC; cdr3_aa: CASSYSGLQTYEQYF
d_call: .; v_call: TRBV5-1; j_call: TRBJ2-3; clone_size: .; cdr3_nt: TGCGCCAGCAGCTTGGCCGCAGGGGTAGGCACAGATACGCAGTATTTT; cdr3_aa: CASSLAAGVGTDTQYF
d_call: TRBD1; v_call: TRBV25-1; j_call: TRBJ1-1; clone_size: .; cdr3_nt: TGTGCCAGCAGTGACCCCGGAGGGGGCCGCACTGAAGCTTTCTTT; cdr3_aa: CASSDPGGGRTEAFF
d_call: .; v_call: TRBV6-1; j_call: TRBJ1-1; clone_size: few; cdr3_nt: TGTGCCGCAATAGTGGGGGGACGGGCTGAAGCTTTCTTT; cdr3_aa: CAAIVGGRAEAFF
d_call: .; v_call: TRBV5-1; j_call: TRBJ2-3; clone_size: .; cdr3_nt: TGCGCCAGCAGCTTGACTAGTCCCACAGATACGCAGTATTTT; cdr3_aa: CASSLTSPTDTQYF
d_call: TRBD2; v_call: TRBV5-1; j_call: TRBJ2-2; clone_size: .; cdr3_nt: TGCGCCAGCAGGCCACCTAGCGGGGGCACCGGGGAGCTGTTTTTT; cdr3_aa: CASRPPSGGTGELFF
d_call: .; v_call: TRBV6-5; j_call: TRBJ2-1; clone_size: .; cdr3_nt: TGTGCCAGCAGTTACTCGATGGGGGAGGTCTACAATGAGCAGTTCTTC; cdr3_aa: CASSYSMGEVYNEQFF
d_call: TRBD2; v_call: TRBV5-1; j_call: TRBJ2-7; clone_size: .; cdr3_nt: TGCGCCAGCAGCTTCCAAGGGTGGGCTAGCGGGGACAACTACGAGCAGTACTTC; cdr3_aa: CASSFQGWASGDNYEQYF
d_call: TRBD2; v_call: TRBV9; j_call: TRBJ2-7; clone_size: once; cdr3_nt: TGTGCCAGCAGCGTACAAGCGGGAGAGCGATACGAGCAGTACTTC; cdr3_aa: CASSVQAGERYEQYF
d_call: TRBD2; v_call: TRBV28; j_call: TRBJ2-1; clone_size: .; cdr3_nt: TGTGCCAGCAGTTTAGGGCTAGCGGGAAATGAGCAGTTCTTC; cdr3_aa: CASSLGLAGNEQFF
d_call: .; v_call: TRBV6-1; j_call: TRBJ1-2; clone_size: .; cdr3_nt: TGTGCCAGCATCATCGAGGACAGCTTAAGAGGCTACACCTTC; cdr3_aa: CASIIEDSLRGYTF
d_call: .; v_call: TRBV2; j_call: TRBJ1-1; clone_size: .; cdr3_nt: TGTGCCAGCATCCAGGGCGAGAACACTGAAGCTTTCTTT; cdr3_aa: CASIQGENTEAFF
d_call: TRBD1; v_call: TRBV23-1; j_call: TRBJ1-2; clone_size: .; cdr3_nt: TGCGCCAGCAGTCAACCGAGCCGGGACAGGGAAGGAAGAGGCTATGGCTACACCTTC; cdr3_aa: CASSQPSRDREGRGYGYTF
d_call: .; v_call: TRBV28; j_call: TRBJ2-7; clone_size: .; cdr3_nt: TGTGCCAGCAGTTTAGTCGGGAGTGCCGACGAGCAGTACTTC; cdr3_aa: CASSLVGSADEQYF
d_call: TRBD1; v_call: TRBV5-6; j_call: TRBJ2-2; clone_size: once; cdr3_nt: TGTGCCAGCAGCACCGGGACAGTGAACACCGGGGAGCTGTTTTTT; cdr3_aa: CASSTGTVNTGELFF
d_call: TRBD1; v_call: TRBV18; j_call: TRBJ2-5; clone_size: .; cdr3_nt: TGTGCCAGCTCACCTAGGTCCCCCGCGGCAGGGGGCGTGCAGACCCAGTACTTC; cdr3_aa: CASSPRSPAAGGVQTQYF
d_call: .; v_call: TRBV25-1; j_call: TRBJ1-5; clone_size: .; cdr3_nt: TGTGCCAGCAGTGAATCGGGGTTGGACAATCAGCCCCAGCATTTT; cdr3_aa: CASSESGLDNQPQHF